Presented here are 13 T cell receptor beta chains from one specimen sequenced in a study of T-cell reconstitution after alpha-beta-depleted transplantation in children. Unique molecular identifiers were incorporated during preparation of the TCRbeta library. TCRdb reprocessed the PCR reads via MiXCR and lists one record per CDR3 protein. The repertoire has 350,000 to 400,000 distinct CDR3 sequences, about a fifth of them found once; the top ten carry 3% to 4.5%. Source: PBMCs from the stem cell graft donor, taken from the stem cell graft. The receptors shown here come from a human donor who donated a stem cell graft to a child with acute myeloid leukemia.

The rearrangement links TRBV6-1 to TRBJ1-2; D is undetermined. Germline CDR1 MNHNS, CDR2 SASEGT. There are 13 residues in the CDR3. V was shortened by 6 bases and J by 8 bases, with 16 bases between the two germline ends. The chain's CDR3 is CASSPPIPRGYTF. CDR3 bases: TGTGCCAGCAGCCCCCCTATACCGCGAGGCTACACCTTC.

This clonotype was observed a handful of times. For the CDR3, the DNA is TGTGCCACCAGTGATTTGTGGGTCAATGAGCAGTTCTTC. Translation: CATSDLWVNEQFF. V and J are TRBV24-1 and TRBJ2-1; D uncertain. Germline V gene data show CDR1 as KGHDR and CDR2 as SFDVKD. The CDR3 consists of 13 residues. The V and J ends lost 0 bases and 6 bases respectively, with 5 bases between them.

J is TRBJ1-1 and V is TRBV12-3 or TRBV12-4; D is unresolved. V lost 6 bases, J lost 5 bases, and 16 bases lay in between. The CDR3 is made up of 14 amino acids. The CDR3 region has the DNA TGTGCCAGCAGCGTGGACGCTCGTGGGACTGAAGCTTTCTTT. Protein sequence: CASSVDARGTEAFF.

This clonotype was detected only a few times. V usage is TRBV6-5 and J usage is TRBJ1-1, with 7 bases identical to TRBD1. J gave up 0 bases and V 0 bases, and 7 bases lay outside the gene matches. The V gene's germline CDR1 is MNHEY and CDR2 SVGAGI. The CDR3 has 17 residues. For the CDR3, the DNA is TGTGCCAGCAGTTACTCCGGGTGGGACAGTATGAACACTGAAGCTTTCTTT. Translating it yields CASSYSGWDSMNTEAFF.

The chain has TRBV12-3 or TRBV12-4 and TRBJ2-1; D possibly matches TRBD1 or TRBD2 (5 bases each). Trimming cost V 6 bases and J 8 bases, with 20 bases left between them. The CDR3 runs 15 residues. CDR3 residues: CASSSFGAHNDEQFF. The CDR3 DNA is TGTGCCAGCAGCTCATTCGGGGCTCATAACGATGAGCAGTTCTTC.

This clonotype was observed a few times. The J gene is TRBJ2-3, the V gene TRBV4-1; 8 nucleotides match TRBD2. J was trimmed by 1 base and V by 1 base; bases with no gene match: 10. This CDR3 is built from 18 residues. Per germline, CDR1 MGHRA and CDR2 YSYEKL. As DNA, the CDR3 is TGCGCCAGCAGCCAAGTGGAAAGTCTAGCGGGCGGCACAGATACGCAGTATTTT. Its translation: CASSQVESLAGGTDTQYF.

This clonotype occurred many times. The J gene is TRBJ2-3, the V gene TRBV29-1, with D possibly matching TRBD2 (5 bases). This CDR3 is 14 amino acids long. The germline V gene has CDR1 SQVTM and CDR2 ANQGSEA. V lost 6 bases and J lost 1, with 14 bases in between. For the CDR3, the DNA is TGCAGCGTGACTGTGGGAGCGGGCACAGATACGCAGTATTTT. Translation: CSVTVGAGTDTQYF.

This sequence joins TRBV28 and TRBJ2-1; 9 bases are a match to TRBD1. The V and J ends lost 5 bases and 15 bases, in that order; junction bases with no gene match: 8. Germline V lookup: CDR1 MDHEN, CDR2 SYDVKM. This CDR3 region has 12 residues. This CDR3 is CASSPPRDRVFF. CDR3 DNA: TGTGCCAGCAGTCCCCCGAGGGACAGGGTGTTCTTC. Using reference TRBV28 and TRBJ2-1 for the parts outside the CDR3, the full variable domain is DVKVTQSSRYLVKRTGEKVFLECVQDMDHENMFWYRQDPGLGLRLIYFSYDVKMKEKGDIPEGYSVSREKKERFSLILESASTNQTSMYLCASSPPRDRVFFGPGTRLTVL.

The chain couples TRBV20-1 to TRBJ1-2; D gene uncertain. The germline V gene encodes CDR1 DFQATT and CDR2 SNEGSKA (reference sequence). The CDR3 extends over 11 amino acids. CDR3 region: CSVEREHGYTF. The CDR3 DNA sequence: TGCAGCGTCGAGAGGGAGCATGGCTACACCTTC.

This clonotype was picked up a small number of times. This chain joins TRBV7-2 and TRBJ2-3, with 15 bases identical to TRBD2. The CDR3 is 16 amino acids. The V segment lost 4 bases and the J segment 5 bases; nucleotides outside the gene matches: 4. CDR1 and CDR2 from the germline V gene are SGHTA and FQGNSA. CDR3 amino acids: CASSSGLAGGGDTQYF. CDR3 nucleotide sequence: TGTGCCAGCAGCTCGGGACTAGCGGGAGGAGGAGATACGCAGTATTTT. Full variable domain (remainder filled in from reference TRBV7-2 and TRBJ2-3): GAGVSQSPSNKVTEKGKDVELRCDPISGHTALYWYRQSLGQGLEFLIYFQGNSAPDKSGLPSDRFSAERTGGSVSTLTIQRTQQEDSAVYLCASSSGLAGGGDTQYFGPGTRLTVL.

This clonotype was detected only a few times. CDR3 sequence (DNA): TGTGCCAGCACCCAAGGTGACGGCTACAATGAGCAGTTCTTC. As protein: CASTQGDGYNEQFF. V is TRBV12-3 or TRBV12-4 and J is TRBJ2-1; D is unclear. This CDR3 comprises 14 residues. V lost 7 bases to trimming and J lost 3 bases, with 13 bases between them.

This clonotype was counted between two and nine times. The chain is built from TRBV7-2 and TRBJ2-7; 13 bases line up with TRBD2. J gave up 5 bases and V 6 bases, and 4 bases lay outside the gene matches. CDR1 is SGHTA, CDR2 FQGNSA, per germline. This CDR3 is built from 14 residues. The CDR3 loop is CASSGLAGANEQYF. In DNA form, the CDR3 reads TGTGCCAGCAGTGGACTAGCGGGAGCGAACGAGCAGTACTTC.

There are a few counts of this clonotype. The chain couples TRBV6-2 or TRBV6-3 to TRBJ2-1; D is ambiguous. Germline V CDR1 and CDR2: MNHEY, SVGEGT. V lost 1 base and J 0 bases, leaving 7 bases between the germline ends. CDR3 length equals 15 residues. This CDR3 reads CASSYLSYSYNEQFF. The CDR3 nucleotides read TGTGCCAGCAGTTACTTGAGCTACTCCTACAATGAGCAGTTCTTC.